The rows below give T cell receptor beta chains drawn from one sample of a study of blood T cells in healthy people across ages. A single record per CDR3 protein comes from TCRdb applying MiXCR to the 5' RACE reads. Here the sample spans some 1,800,000 distinct CDR3 sequences, roughly two fifths being singletons. Input material: blood. The source is a human donor in good health. Both conserved end residues are part of each CDR3. The order of the fields is J gene, clone size, V gene, D gene, CDR3 protein, CDR3 DNA. The D gene is left open where the match is weak. Rows give clone size only sometimes, using once, few, many, or a class for an expanded clone.

>TRBJ2-7|few|TRBV5-8|-
CASSPEGGEGKREQYF
TGTGCCAGCAGCCCGGAGGGAGGAGAAGGGAAGCGCGAGCAGTACTTC
>TRBJ2-5|few|TRBV4-2|-
CASSRLSGSQETQYF
TGTGCCAGCAGCCGCTTATCCGGGTCACAAGAGACCCAGTACTTC
>TRBJ2-7|-|TRBV12-3/TRBV12-4|-
CASSRAQGSDVEQYF
TGTGCCAGCAGTAGAGCTCAGGGGTCAGACGTCGAGCAGTACTTC
>TRBJ1-6|few|TRBV12-3/TRBV12-4|-
CASSWGREPLHF
TGTGCCAGCAGCTGGGGCCGAGAACCCCTCCACTTT
>TRBJ1-1|few|TRBV5-5|TRBD1
CASTLGQGANIWTEAFF
TGTGCCAGCACCCTGGGACAGGGGGCTAATATATGGACTGAAGCTTTCTTT
>TRBJ2-3|few|TRBV9|-
CASSPGLLRGDTQYF
TGTGCCAGCAGCCCCGGACTCTTAAGGGGAGATACGCAGTATTTT
>TRBJ2-4|few|TRBV20-1|TRBD1
CSAAPGQPIAKNIQYF
TGCAGTGCAGCGCCGGGACAGCCAATAGCCAAAAACATTCAGTACTTC
>TRBJ1-1|-|TRBV7-9|-
CASSCGGRTEAFF
TGTGCCAGCAGCTGCGGGGGACGCACCGAAGCTTTCTTT
>TRBJ2-6|few|TRBV2|-
CASSNRDYGANVLTF
TGTGCCAGCAGTAACAGGGATTACGGGGCCAACGTCCTGACTTTC
>TRBJ2-5|many|TRBV5-1|-
CASSQLNGETQYF
TGCGCCAGCAGCCAACTGAACGGAGAGACCCAGTACTTC
>TRBJ1-1|-|TRBV20-1|-
CSAPDPRAQGSEAFF
TGCAGTGCCCCAGATCCCCGGGCTCAGGGCTCCGAAGCTTTCTTT
>TRBJ1-2|-|TRBV29-1|TRBD1
CSVEGGRGLDGYTF
TGCAGCGTTGAAGGAGGCAGGGGGCTTGATGGCTACACCTTC
>TRBJ2-5|-|TRBV15|-
CATSRGWTETQYF
TGTGCCACCAGCAGAGGCTGGACAGAGACCCAGTACTTC
>TRBJ1-5|-|TRBV7-9|TRBD1
CASSGSGTVDQPQHF
TGTGCCAGCAGCGGATCCGGGACAGTAGATCAGCCCCAGCATTTT
>TRBJ2-1|-|TRBV7-9|TRBD2
CASSSVAGTDEQFF
TGTGCCAGCAGCTCAGTAGCGGGGACCGATGAGCAGTTCTTC
>TRBJ1-2|few|TRBV27|TRBD1
CASSLSQQGAGYGYTF
TGTGCCAGCAGTTTATCGCAACAGGGGGCGGGCTATGGCTACACCTTC
>TRBJ2-7|few|TRBV20-1|TRBD2
CSARDLASGSNYEQYF
TGCAGTGCTAGAGATTTGGCTAGCGGGAGCAACTACGAGCAGTACTTC
>TRBJ2-7|-|TRBV12-3/TRBV12-4|TRBD2
CASSLGGLVHEQYF
TGTGCCAGCAGTTTGGGGGGACTAGTACACGAGCAGTACTTC
>TRBJ2-1|-|TRBV29-1|TRBD1
CSVYQRTGGFDEQFF
TGCAGCGTTTACCAACGGACAGGGGGTTTTGATGAGCAGTTCTTC
>TRBJ1-3|-|TRBV12-3/TRBV12-4|-
CASSFSTGNTIYF
TGTGCCAGCAGTTTCTCTACTGGAAACACCATATATTTT
>TRBJ2-3|-|TRBV13|TRBD2
CASSSGTSGGANTDTQYF
TGTGCCAGCAGCTCCGGGACTAGCGGGGGGGCTAATACAGATACGCAGTATTTT
>TRBJ2-5|few|TRBV5-5|TRBD2
CASSVLTSGRGETQYF
TGTGCCAGCAGCGTATTGACTAGCGGGAGAGGAGAGACCCAGTACTTC
>TRBJ1-2|-|TRBV5-1|-
CASSRNNRDHGYTF
TGCGCCAGCAGCCGTAATAACAGGGACCATGGCTACACCTTC
>TRBJ2-3|many|TRBV9|-
CASTIGATSTDTQYF
TGTGCCAGCACAATTGGGGCTACATCTACGGATACGCAGTATTTT
>TRBJ2-6|few|TRBV11-1|TRBD1
CASSQRLGRGLIPTGANVLTF
TGTGCCAGCAGCCAAAGATTGGGCAGGGGGCTAATTCCGACGGGGGCCAACGTCCTGACTTTC
>TRBJ1-1|-|TRBV7-9|-
CASSFELASLNTEAFF
TGTGCCAGCAGCTTTGAGTTGGCCAGCCTGAACACTGAAGCTTTCTTT
>TRBJ2-6|few|TRBV7-2|-
CASSRVGGPGANVLTF
TGTGCCAGCAGCCGGGTTGGTGGGCCGGGGGCCAACGTCCTGACTTTC
>TRBJ1-6|few|TRBV10-3|TRBD1
CAISAGTETSPLHF
TGTGCCATCAGCGCCGGGACAGAGACCTCACCCCTCCACTTT
>TRBJ2-3|few|TRBV7-9|TRBD2
CASSLGRTSGEDTQYF
TGTGCCAGCAGCTTAGGAAGGACTAGCGGGGAAGATACGCAGTATTTT
>TRBJ2-7|few|TRBV7-9|-
CASSLGSRWAYEQYF
TGTGCCAGCAGCTTAGGGAGTCGGTGGGCCTACGAGCAGTACTTC
>TRBJ2-4|-|TRBV7-6|TRBD2
CASSVGLAGAPLAKNIQYF
TGTGCCAGCAGCGTAGGACTAGCGGGGGCCCCATTAGCCAAAAACATTCAGTACTTC
>TRBJ1-2|-|TRBV28|TRBD1
CASSLSRTGWIDYGYTF
TGTGCCAGCAGTTTATCGCGGACAGGGTGGATTGACTATGGCTACACCTTC
>TRBJ2-7|few|TRBV6-5|TRBD2
CASSSGGAGTYEQYF
TGTGCCAGCAGTAGCGGGGGGGCCGGCACCTACGAGCAGTACTTC